These 27 T cell receptor delta chains share one sample of origin, sequenced in a study of gamma-delta T cells after stem cell transplantation. TCRdb repeated clone calling on the RT-PCR reads with CATT. The data show more than 700 delta-chain clones, around 9.6% seen once. Sequenced: gamma-delta T cells. These receptors all come from a human donor. It is not recorded whose cells these are; they may come from a transplant donor.

This clone was seen a handful of times. The protein TCRdb lists differs from the translation of the DNA at residue 7; the protein given here is translated from the DNA itself. V is TRDV2 and J is TRDJ1; D gene ambiguous. Trimming removed 2 bases at V and 0 bases at J, with 21 bases between. This CDR3 has 18 residues. Germline V gene data show CDR1 as GEAIGNYY and CDR2 as EKD. The CDR3 coding sequence is TGTGCCTGTGACAGGGTCGAGGCTATAAGGGAGTACACCGATAAACTCATCTTT. Translation gives CACDRVEAIREYTDKLIF.

As to this clone: This may be a read error, as it is one base from a much larger clone. The chain uses TRDV2 and TRDJ3; 9 nucleotides agree with TRDD3. Germline loops: CDR1 GEAIGNYY, CDR2 EKD. CDR3 size: 21 residues. The CDR3 reads CACDKLGDTNPEPCDTRQMFF. In nucleotides, the CDR3 is TGTGCCTGTGACAAACTGGGGGACACCAACCCGGAGCCCTGTGACACCCGACAGATGTTTTTC.

Remarks on this clone: A far bigger clonotype differs at one base, so this is likely a read error. This rearrangement joins TRDV3 to TRDJ1; D may be TRDD3 (6 bases). Germline V lookup: CDR1 TVYSNPD, CDR2 GDNSRS (reference sequence). V gave up 2 bases and J gave up 0 bases, with 25 bases separating them. The CDR3 sequence is 18 residues long. Written as DNA, the CDR3 is TGTGCCTTTCCCGCCCCGGGCAATGCCTGGGGTGACACCGATAAACTCATCTTT. The encoded protein is CAFPAPGNAWGDTDKLIF.

There are a few counts of this clone. The rearrangement uses TRDV2 and TRDJ1; 9 bases line up with TRDD3. This CDR3 comprises 16 residues. Germline V gives CDR1 GEAIGNYY, CDR2 EKD. The V gene end was trimmed by 3 bases and the J gene end by 4 bases; junction bases not matched to a gene: 11. CDR3 DNA sequence: TGTGCCTGTGACGGACTGGGGGAGGAATCTAGCGATAAACTCATCTTT. This gives the protein CACDGLGEESSDKLIF.

On this clone itself: A far larger clone is one base from this, pointing to a likely read error. Additional DNA sequences in this sample encode the identical CDR3. V and J are TRDV2 and TRDJ1; 9 bases map to TRDD3. The V gene end was trimmed by 0 bases and the J gene end by 1 base; junction bases not matched to a gene: 14. This CDR3 is built from 19 residues. Germline V gene sequence: CDR1 GEAIGNYY, CDR2 EKD. The CDR3: CACDTVSLGDRLPTDKLIF. The CDR3 DNA sequence: TGTGCCTGTGACACCGTTTCCCTGGGGGATCGATTACCCACCGATAAACTCATCTTT.

This clone was counted only a few times. A read error is the likely source, as a far larger clone sits one nucleotide away. The chain couples TRDV2 to TRDJ3; 9 bases are shared with TRDD3. The CDR3 sequence is 21 residues long. With V trimmed by 2 bases and J by 2 bases, 15 bases remained unmatched. CDR1 and CDR2 from the germline V gene are GEAIGNYY and EKD. CDR3 amino acids: CACDKLGDTNLEPWDTRQMFF. The DNA for the CDR3 is TGTGCCTGTGACAAACTGGGGGACACCAACCTGGAGCCCTGGGACACCCGACAGATGTTTTTC.

Notes on this clone: The translation of this DNA and the TCRdb protein of a much larger clone differ at residue 12, probably owing to a read error; the protein shown here is translated from the DNA. V gene TRDV2 combines with J gene TRDJ1, with TRDD3 matching over 11 bases. CDR1 GEAIGNYY and CDR2 EKD come from the germline V gene. This CDR3 region has 18 residues. Unmatched junction bases numbered 11, after V lost 0 bases and J lost 3 bases. The CDR3 sequence: CACDTLSGGYAVSDKLIF. CDR3 sequence (DNA): TGTGCCTGTGACACCTTAAGTGGGGGATACGCGGTTTCCGATAAACTCATCTTT.

This clone was detected a few times. This sequence is one base from a far larger clone and is likely a read error. Other DNA sequences within the sample encode an identical CDR3. This rearrangement joins TRAV29/DV5 to TRDJ1; 11 positions match TRDD3. CDR3 length equals 20 residues. Germline V lookup: CDR1 NSMFDY, CDR2 ISSIKDK. Trimming removed 2 bases from V and 0 bases from J; junction bases left unmatched: 18. In DNA form, the CDR3 reads TGTGCAGCAAGTGCGCGGGCTGGGGGATACTTGCCAAGGTACACCGATAAACTCATCTTT. It encodes CAASARAGGYLPRYTDKLIF.

This clone was counted a few times. With a far larger clone one base away, a read error is the likely cause. This specimen includes other DNA sequences encoding the same CDR3. V usage is TRDV2 and J usage is TRDJ3, with a possible D match to TRDD3 (6 bases). The CDR3 length is 21 residues. V was shortened by 2 bases and J by 2 bases, with 24 bases between the two germline ends. Germline V gene lookup returns CDR1 GEAIGNYY and CDR2 EKD. The CDR3, as DNA: TGTGCCTGTGACAAACTGGGAGACACCAACCCGGAGCCCTGGGACACCCGACAGATGTTTTTC. Protein product: CACDKLGDTNPEPWDTRQMFF.

This clone showed up just a few times. It is likely a read error: a sequence one base away is far more abundant. Other nucleotide sequences in the sample specify the same CDR3. This chain links TRAV29/DV5 with TRDJ1; 11 nucleotides match TRDD3. Looked up from germline, CDR1 is NSMFDY and CDR2 is ISSIKDK. The CDR3 sequence is 20 residues long. The CDR3 spells CAASARAGGYLPRYTDKLIF. Written as DNA, the CDR3 is TGTGCAGCAAGCGCGCGGGCTGGGGGATACTTGCCAAGGTACACCGATAAGCTCATCTTT.

Turning to this clone: TCRdb assigns this DNA the protein of a much larger clone, which departs from its translation at residue 5; this likely reflects a read error, and the protein shown comes from translating the DNA. The chain joins TRDV2 to TRDJ1, with 9 bases identical to TRDD3. The CDR3 totals 17 residues. With V trimmed by 3 bases and J by 0 bases, 10 bases remained unmatched. The germline V gene encodes CDR1 GEAIGNYY and CDR2 EKD. The CDR3 spells CACDPAEGDTYTDKLIF. CDR3 in DNA: TGTGCCTGTGACCCCGCCGAGGGGGATACCTACACCGATAAACTCATCTTT.

Judged by abundance, this clone is medium-sized. The chain employs TRDV2 and TRDJ1; possibly TRDD3 for D (6 bases). Germline CDR1 is GEAIGNYY and CDR2 is EKD. Trimming shortened V by 4 bases and J by 1 base, and 21 bases separated the two germline ends. The CDR3 totals 17 residues. CDR3 sequence reads: CACELMGAPGVTDKLIF. Written as DNA, the CDR3 is TGTGCCTGTGAACTGATGGGGGCCCCGGGCGTCACCGATAAACTCATCTTT.

This clone appeared a few times. With only one base between it and a far larger clone, this is likely a read error. Other DNA sequences in the sample encode the same CDR3. The rearrangement joins TRDV2 to TRDJ1; 10 bases map to TRDD3. This CDR3 is 17 amino acids long. Germline V gene data show CDR1 as GEAIGNYY and CDR2 as EKD. The chain's CDR3 is CACDTVGGYADTDKLIF. The CDR3 DNA reads TGTGCCTGTGACACTGTCGGGGGATACGCGGACACTGATAAACTCATCTTT.

In its sample, this clone ranks as large. It may be a read error: a sequence one base away is much more abundant. The chain has TRDV2 and TRDJ1; D ambiguous. Trimming pared 3 bases from V and 2 bases from J, leaving 15 bases between. CDR3 length equals 15 residues. CDR1 GEAIGNYY and CDR2 EKD come from the germline V gene. CDR3 residues: CACDSRVGSTDKLIF. The CDR3 DNA follows: TGTGCCTGTGACTCCCGAGTAGGGAGTACCGATAAACTCATCTTT.

Remarks on this clone: This is likely an artifact of a read error, given a far larger clone one base away. V and J are TRDV1 and TRDJ1; 8 bases line up with TRDD3. This CDR3 spans 19 amino acids. The J segment lost 6 bases and the V segment lost 6 bases, leaving 24 bases of the junction unmatched. Per the germline V gene, CDR1 is TSWWSYY and CDR2 is QGS. The CDR3 region has the DNA TGTGCTCTTGGACTTAGGGGGTTCATTGCCTGGGGGAAGGGCCATAAACTCATCTTT. This gives the protein CALGLRGFIAWGKGHKLIF.

Notes on this clone: A much larger clone lies a single base off, so this may be a read error. The same CDR3 can be traced to other DNA sequences in this sample. The CDR3 reads CALSPPYSAPSTDKLIF. The CDR3 DNA reads as TGTGCTCTCTCCCCACCCTACTCCGCCCCTAGCACCGATAAGCTCATCTTT. V and J are TRDV1 and TRDJ1; TRDD2 is a possible D gene (5 bases). Germline values: CDR1 TSWWSYY, CDR2 QGS. There are 17 residues in the CDR3.

In the case of this clone: The translation of this DNA and the TCRdb protein of a much larger clone differ at residue 10, probably owing to a read error; the protein shown here is translated from the DNA. The chain employs TRDV2 and TRDJ1, with 7 bases lining up with TRDD3. Germline V gene sequence: CDR1 GEAIGNYY, CDR2 EKD. V was clipped by 0 bases and J by 0 bases; unmatched bases: 9. The CDR3 runs 17 residues. In DNA, the CDR3 is TGTGCCTGTGACACCGCCGAGGGGGATGCCTACACCGATAAACTCATCTTT. This translates into CACDTAEGDAYTDKLIF.

In its sample, this clone was seen a few times. The rearrangement links TRDV2 to TRDJ1, with 9 bases identical to TRDD3. Germline V CDR1 and CDR2: GEAIGNYY, EKD. This CDR3 contains 21 residues. The trim removed 0 bases at V and 4 bases at J, leaving 23 bases unmatched. CDR3 coding DNA: TGTGCCTGTGACACCGTGACTGGGGGAACTTCCATCTACCCGGGAGGCGATAAACTCATCTTT. Translation: CACDTVTGGTSIYPGGDKLIF.

The chain recombines TRDV2 with TRDJ1, with 7 bases aligning to TRDD3. Germline assignment: CDR1 GEAIGNYY and CDR2 EKD. This CDR3 is 17 amino acids long. The ends lost 1 base at V and 2 bases at J; junction bases unmatched: 12. CDR3 residues: CACDTLGASRRTDKLIF. CDR3 nucleotide sequence: TGTGCCTGTGACACTCTGGGGGCTTCCAGGAGGACCGATAAACTCATCTTT.

Points on this clone: The TCRdb protein comes from a much larger clone and disagrees with this DNA's translation at residue 12, likely due to a read error; the protein given here is derived from the DNA. The chain is built from TRDV1 and TRDJ1; 12 bases agree with TRDD3. The V gene's germline CDR1 is TSWWSYY and CDR2 QGS. The CDR3 covers 15 residues. The CDR3 loop reads CALGGTGGYPDRLIF. CDR3 nucleotides: TGTGCTCTTGGGGGGACTGGGGGATACCCCGATAGACTCATCTTT.

A word on this clone: TCRdb pairs this DNA with a much larger clone's protein that differs at residue 13, likely a read error; the protein shown was translated from the DNA. The chain links TRDV2 to TRDJ1; a weak D match, TRDD3 (5 bases). This CDR3 is 18 amino acids long. Germline V gene sequence: CDR1 GEAIGNYY, CDR2 EKD. Trimming stripped 4 bases from V and 3 bases from J, with 26 bases between. This CDR3 reads CACEPMTNTGISADKLIF. In DNA form, the CDR3 reads TGTGCCTGTGAGCCTATGACCAATACAGGGATCAGCGCCGATAAACTCATCTTT.

This clone was detected only a few times. This likely stems from a read error, as it lies one base from a far larger clone. The same CDR3 arises from other DNA sequences in this sample as well. This chain links TRDV2 with TRDJ1, with 9 bases matching TRDD3. The CDR3 has 23 residues. From germline, CDR1 is GEAIGNYY and CDR2 EKD. Trimming took 0 bases from V and 0 from J; bases not matched to a gene: 25. In DNA form, the CDR3 reads TGTGCCTGTGACACCGTTCGGATTCCTTCGACTGGGGGACAACTAGAGAACACCGATAAACTCATCTTT. Translation: CACDTVRIPSTGGQLENTDKLIF.

This clone is termed medium-sized (0.01 to 0.1%). This chain uses TRDV1 with TRDJ1; 13 positions agree with TRDD3. The ends lost 0 bases at V and 4 bases at J; junction bases unmatched: 17. This CDR3 is built from 21 residues. Germline V gives CDR1 TSWWSYY, CDR2 QGS. CDR3 sequence: CALGELRNPTGGYESSDKLIF. DNA of the CDR3: TGTGCTCTTGGGGAACTGAGAAATCCCACTGGGGGATACGAGAGTAGCGATAAACTCATCTTT.

This clone has just a few counts. One end of the junction varies from germline; a read error may be responsible. V usage is TRDV2 and J usage is TRDJ1, with TRDD3 matching 8 bases. CDR1 GEAIGNYY and CDR2 EKD come from the germline V gene. CDR3 length: 19 residues. The CDR3 region has the DNA TGTGCCTGTGACACCGTTTCCTTGGGGGATCGATTCCCCACCGATAACCTCATCTTT. Translating it yields CACDTVSLGDRFPTDNLIF.

Details on this clone: This DNA translates differently at residue 4 from the TCRdb protein, which is that of a much larger clone; a read error is likely, and the protein shown is the DNA's own translation. The chain uses TRDV2 and TRDJ1; 10 nucleotides agree with TRDD3. Germline CDR1 reads GEAIGNYY; CDR2 reads EKD. The J segment lost 0 bases and the V segment lost 4 bases, leaving 10 bases of the junction unmatched. The CDR3 has 17 residues. CDR3 DNA: TGTGCCTGTGAGACTGTCGGGGGATACGCGGACACCGATAAACTCATCTTT. Its translation is CACETVGGYADTDKLIF.

With respect to this clone: One end of the junction does not line up with germline, which may come from a read error. The chain carries TRDV2 and TRDJ1; 7 bases agree with TRDD3. The CDR3 contains 16 residues. The V gene's germline CDR1 is GEAIGNYY and CDR2 EKD. The CDR3 DNA reads TGTGCCTGTGTCACCTTATCCGGATACGCTAGGGATAAACTCATCTTT. This sequence encodes CACVTLSGYARDKLIF.

Sample share makes this clone medium-sized. A read error is the likely source, as a far larger clone sits one nucleotide away. The chain is built from TRDV2 and TRDJ1; 10 bases agree with TRDD3. Germline loops: CDR1 GEAIGNYY, CDR2 EKD. Trimming at V came to 3 bases and at J to 2 bases, leaving 8 bases not matched to a gene. This CDR3 contains 16 residues. The CDR3 nucleotides read TGTGCCTGTGACGCATTACGGGGGGATACGACCGATAAACTCATCTTT. Translating gives CACDALRGDTTDKLIF.